Each of the 9 T cell receptor beta chains below was sequenced from the same sample in a study of patients and donors after allogeneic stem cell transplantation. From the RT-PCR reads, TCRdb called clonotypes with MiXCR, one entry per CDR3 protein. Found here are about 960,000 distinct CDR3 sequences, roughly 18% of them singletons; the top ten hold around 6%. Material for sequencing was blood, either unsorted or a sorted T cell fraction (not recorded which). The source of these receptors is a human donor who was either an allogeneic HSCT recipient or a stem cell or donor lymphocyte infusion donor (not recorded which). It is not recorded whose cells these are; they may come from a transplant donor.

This clonotype has a count of ten or more. The chain has TRBV20-1 and TRBJ1-2; D remains unclear. The CDR3 runs 13 residues. Trimming left V 5 bases short and J 4 bases short, with 14 bases between. Germline V gene lookup returns CDR1 DFQATT and CDR2 SNEGSKA (reference sequence). CDR3 nucleotides: TGCAGTGCTTATGGTCGGACGGCCTATGGCTACACCTTC. Translation gives CSAYGRTAYGYTF.

At least ten counts were recorded for this clonotype. V and J are TRBV29-1 and TRBJ2-1; maybe TRBD2 (6 bases). Germline V gives CDR1 SQVTM, CDR2 ANQGSEA. V dropped 4 bases and J dropped 3 bases, with 7 bases sitting between them. The CDR3 is 12 residues long. The CDR3, as DNA: TGCAGCGTTGGGAGGGACTACAATGAGCAGTTCTTC. It is translated as CSVGRDYNEQFF.

In its sample, this clonotype was seen a few times. This CDR3 is CASSPSGTSAYNEQFF. The CDR3 region has the DNA TGTGCCAGCAGTCCATCCGGGACTAGCGCCTACAATGAGCAGTTCTTC. This sequence joins TRBV6-1 and TRBJ2-1, with 10 bases matching TRBD2. The junction had 6 bases not matched to a gene; V was cut back by 5 bases and J by 2 bases. The CDR3 spans 16 residues. Germline CDR1 MNHNS, CDR2 SASEGT.

This clonotype was picked up a small number of times. V and J are TRBV6-5 and TRBJ1-5; D remains ambiguous. The germline V and J ends were trimmed by 6 bases and 10 bases, with 13 bases remaining between them. Germline CDR1 is MNHEY and CDR2 is SVGAGI. This CDR3 comprises 12 residues. The CDR3 here is CASSQPPGPQHF. As DNA, the CDR3 is TGTGCCAGCAGCCAACCCCCGGGACCCCAGCATTTT.

The chain couples TRBV15 to TRBJ2-6; D is unresolved. The ends were cut back, 3 bases at V and 0 bases at J, with 3 bases in the middle. The CDR3 contains 14 residues. In germline, CDR1 is LNHNV, CDR2 YYDKDF (reference sequence). CDR3 coding DNA: TGTGCCACCAGCAGCCGCTCTGGGGCCAACGTCCTGACTTTC. It is translated as CATSSRSGANVLTF.

Ten or more counts support this clonotype. The rearrangement joins TRBV12-3 or TRBV12-4 to TRBJ2-7; 9 bases align to TRBD1. This CDR3 region has 14 residues. V trimming: 6 bases; J trimming: 4 bases; junction bases outside the gene matches: 7. CDR3: CASSHGQGRYEQYF. CDR3 coding DNA: TGTGCCAGCAGCCATGGACAGGGGAGATACGAGCAGTACTTC.

The chain recombines TRBV29-1 with TRBJ2-1, with TRBD2 identical over 10 bases. The CDR3 length is 15 residues. Germline V CDR1 and CDR2: SQVTM, ANQGSEA. The V segment lost 2 bases and the J segment 9 bases; nucleotides outside the gene matches: 10. The CDR3 DNA sequence: TGCAGCGTTGAAAACCCAGGACTAGCGGTTTTTGAGCAGTTCTTC. This translates into CSVENPGLAVFEQFF.

The V call is TRBV7-2, the J call TRBJ1-1, with D possibly TRBD1 on 5 matching bases. The ends were cut back, 7 bases at V and 4 bases at J, with 13 bases in the middle. Per the germline V gene, CDR1 is SGHTA and CDR2 is FQGNSA. The CDR3 length is 13 residues. The CDR3 DNA reads as TGTGCCAGCAACAAGGAGAGGGGCACTGAAGCTTTCTTT. Amino acid sequence: CASNKERGTEAFF.

This clonotype was detected a few times. This sequence joins TRBV7-9 and TRBJ2-1; D is unclear. The CDR3 extends over 11 amino acids. V lost 6 bases and J 11 bases, leaving 11 bases between the germline ends. Germline-derived CDR1 and CDR2 are SEHNR and FQNEAQ (reference sequence). The CDR3 DNA sequence: TGTGCCAGCAGTTTGTCGACACAGCAGTTCTTC. It encodes CASSLSTQQFF.